What follows describes a single T cell receptor (beta chain). Its target is not known. This sample is drawn from a study of vaccination effects on CD4 cells after COVID-19. Regarding the study as a whole: Few convalescent patients were included, and no early post-infection timepoints were sampled. Clones induced by infection and by vaccine showed marked clonal contraction late after vaccination.

Before any sequencing was done, the ViraFEST assay used viral peptide pools to expand antigen-specific CD4+ T cells. Culture lasted 10 days before CD4+ T cell isolation. The study found no prior SARS-CoV-2 infection in the vaccine recipients, who tested negative for nucleocapsid antibodies. Each culture had half its medium swapped for IL-2 medium on days 3 and 7. The CDR3 consists of 14 residues. The V end was cut by 0 bases, the J end by 7 bases, with 8 bases between. Germline V gene data show CDR1 as SGHRS and CDR2 as YFSETQ. Sequencing was performed with immunoSEQ multiplex PCR; in TCRdb, only in-frame clones are kept and a portion is missing. In the table there are 20,000 to 30,000 clones, 65% to 80% of which are singletons.

The chain has TRBV5-1 and TRBJ1-6, with D possibly being TRBD1 (5 bases). Specimen: CD4+ T cells from PBMCs cultured with HCoV-NL63 spike peptides, collected before COVID-19 vaccination. The TCR originated in a human donor who received a COVID-19 vaccine. As DNA, the CDR3 is TGCGCCAGCAGCTTGGGACAGAAGAATTCACCCCTCCACTTT. This encodes CASSLGQKNSPLHF.